This TCR beta chain was profiled in a study of OX40 agonist ivuxolimab in advanced cancers. Regarding the complete study: Ivuxolimab was an agonistic, fully human IgG2 monoclonal antibody directed against OX40 (CD134), a costimulatory receptor. Intravenous ivuxolimab was administered to patients every 2 weeks at six dose levels: 0.01, 0.1, 0.3, 1.5, 3 and 10 mg/kg. Peripheral TCRbeta sequencing aimed to test whether ivuxolimab altered TCR sequence diversity and caused clonal T-cell expansion. Three dose-escalation patients achieved partial responses, one with hepatocellular carcinoma and two with cutaneous melanoma. Among the approximately 50 dose-escalation patients, about 19 had hepatocellular carcinoma, approximately 15 melanoma, 9 renal cell carcinoma and 9 head and neck cancer. A male proportion of around 83% and a mean age of approximately 61 years, ranging from 23 to 79, were recorded for the dose-escalation cohort. Prior anti-PD-1, anti-PD-L1 or anti-CTLA-4 therapy was permitted, and checkpoint inhibitors had been received by 30% to 40% of dose-escalation patients. The paper covers the monotherapy dose-escalation part of the phase I ivuxolimab trial, which included N ≈ 50 patients.

Study-wide findings and limitations: Low levels of normalized T-cell clonal expansion were also seen in some nonresponding patients. Partial responders in the 0.1-3.0 mg/kg groups had among the lowest normalized peripheral clonal expansion, especially among CD8+ T cells. Antigen specificity was not determined for the clonally expanded peripheral T cells. On average, CD8+ T cells showed more expanded clones than CD4+ T cells after ivuxolimab. At doses of 0.1 to 3.0 mg/kg, clonal expansion of both CD4+ and CD8+ blood T cells was observed from baseline to week 6.

Genomic DNA was extracted from sorted cells for sequencing of the TCRbeta CDR3 region. The immunoSEQ Assay was used for sequencing of TCRbeta CDR3 regions. TCRdb re-hosts the immuneACCESS table, in-frame sequences only. Its copies lack some clones; in the studies checked, an unresolved V gene accounts for under half of them, and the cause for the rest is not known. In all, the sample holds tens of thousands of clones, and 88% of those were seen once. The ten largest clones add up to roughly 10% of the sample. The cysteine opens and the phenylalanine closes a CDR3 of 11 amino acids. Just CDR3 DNA is preserved here, 33 bases in frame from base 1. CDR1 and CDR2 (SGHDT, YYEEEE) derive from the germline V gene. The V and J ends are trimmed by 4 bases and 6 bases, leaving 6 bases between them. Concerning this clone: What this receptor recognizes is not known. Base qualities are not at hand, and no much larger clone is one base apart.

Patients with a history of autoimmune disease or receiving systemic immunosuppression were excluded from the trial. Peripheral blood for TCR sequencing was drawn from every dose cohort at baseline, at cycle 4 day 1 and at cycle 7 day 1. Samples came from an open-label, multicenter, first-in-human phase I dose-escalation trial of ivuxolimab. The trial enrolled adults with locally advanced or metastatic head and neck squamous cell, hepatocellular, melanoma or renal cell carcinoma. Before TCR sequencing, CD4+ T cells and CD8+ T cells were sorted from peripheral blood as separate populations. This TCR came from an adult with an advanced solid tumor such as melanoma, head and neck, liver or kidney cancer. The specimen was CD4+ or CD8+ T cells sorted from blood, collected in a trial of the OX40 agonist ivuxolimab. The rearranged chain carries TRBV5-6 and TRBJ2-3; no D gene call is confident. Here the CDR3 is given as CASSRRDTQYF. Here is the DNA: TGTGCCAGCAGCCGCAGGGATACGCAGTATTTT.